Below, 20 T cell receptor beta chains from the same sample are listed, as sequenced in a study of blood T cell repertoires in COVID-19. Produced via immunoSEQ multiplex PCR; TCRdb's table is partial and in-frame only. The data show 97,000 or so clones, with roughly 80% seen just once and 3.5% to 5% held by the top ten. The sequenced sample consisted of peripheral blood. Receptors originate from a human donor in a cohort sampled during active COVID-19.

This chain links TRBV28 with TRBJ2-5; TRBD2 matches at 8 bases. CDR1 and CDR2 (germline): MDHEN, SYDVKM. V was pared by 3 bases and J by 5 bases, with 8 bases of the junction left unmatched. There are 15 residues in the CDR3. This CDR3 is CASSFHGGAQETQYF. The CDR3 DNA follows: TGTGCCAGCAGTTTTCACGGGGGGGCTCAGGAGACCCAGTACTTC.

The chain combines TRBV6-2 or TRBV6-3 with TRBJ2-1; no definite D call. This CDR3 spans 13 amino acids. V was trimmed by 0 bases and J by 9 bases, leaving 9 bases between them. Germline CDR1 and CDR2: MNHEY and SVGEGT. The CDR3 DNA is TGTGCCAGCAGTTACTCGGAGAGCCGTGAGCAGTTCTTC. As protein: CASSYSESREQFF.

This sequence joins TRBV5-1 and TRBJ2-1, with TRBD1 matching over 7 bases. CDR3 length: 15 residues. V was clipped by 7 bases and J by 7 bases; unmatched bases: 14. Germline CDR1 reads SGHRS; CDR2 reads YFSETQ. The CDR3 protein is CASLTGPDVINEQFF. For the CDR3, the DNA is TGCGCCAGCCTGACAGGGCCCGACGTGATTAATGAGCAGTTCTTC.

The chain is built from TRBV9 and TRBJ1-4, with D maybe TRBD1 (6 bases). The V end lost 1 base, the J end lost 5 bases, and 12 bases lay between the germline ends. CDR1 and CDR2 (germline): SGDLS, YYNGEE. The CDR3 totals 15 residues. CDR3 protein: CASSVNTGHNEKLFF. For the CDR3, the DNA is TGTGCCAGCAGCGTAAATACAGGGCACAATGAAAAACTGTTTTTT.

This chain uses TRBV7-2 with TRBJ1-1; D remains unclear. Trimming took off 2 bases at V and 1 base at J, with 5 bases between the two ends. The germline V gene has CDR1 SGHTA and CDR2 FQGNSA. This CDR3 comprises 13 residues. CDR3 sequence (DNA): TGTGCCAGCAGCTTATACGGGAACACTGAAGCTTTCTTT. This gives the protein CASSLYGNTEAFF.

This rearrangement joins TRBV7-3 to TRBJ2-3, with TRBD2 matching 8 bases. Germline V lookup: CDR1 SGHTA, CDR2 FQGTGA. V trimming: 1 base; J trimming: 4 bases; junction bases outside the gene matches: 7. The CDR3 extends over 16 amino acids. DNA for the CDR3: TGTGCCAGCAGCTTAAGGCGGGGGGCAGAGGCAGATACGCAGTATTTT. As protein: CASSLRRGAEADTQYF.

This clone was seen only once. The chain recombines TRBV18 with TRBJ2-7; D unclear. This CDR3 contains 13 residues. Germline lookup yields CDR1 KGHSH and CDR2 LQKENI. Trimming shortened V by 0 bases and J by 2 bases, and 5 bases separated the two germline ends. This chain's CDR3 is CASSPPSAYEQYF. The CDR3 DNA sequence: TGTGCCAGCTCACCACCTTCTGCCTACGAGCAGTACTTC.

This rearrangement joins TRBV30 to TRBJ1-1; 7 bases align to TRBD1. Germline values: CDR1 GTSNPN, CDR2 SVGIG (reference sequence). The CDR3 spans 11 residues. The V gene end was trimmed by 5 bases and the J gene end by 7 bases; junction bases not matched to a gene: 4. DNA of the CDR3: TGTGCCTGGGGGGGACAGATTGAAGCTTTCTTT. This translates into CAWGGQIEAFF.

DNA of the CDR3: TGTGCCAGCAGCTGGACAGGGTACAATGAGCAGTTCTTC. It encodes CASSWTGYNEQFF. This sequence joins TRBV7-2 and TRBJ2-1; 8 bases fit TRBD1. This CDR3 has 13 amino acids. J was trimmed by 4 bases and V by 4 bases; bases with no gene match: 0. Germline V CDR1 and CDR2: SGHTA, FQGNSA.

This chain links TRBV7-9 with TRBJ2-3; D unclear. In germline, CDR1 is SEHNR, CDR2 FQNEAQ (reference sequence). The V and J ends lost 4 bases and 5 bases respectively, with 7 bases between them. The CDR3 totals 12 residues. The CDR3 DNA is TGTGCCAGCAGCTCCAATCAAGATACGCAGTATTTT. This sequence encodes CASSSNQDTQYF.

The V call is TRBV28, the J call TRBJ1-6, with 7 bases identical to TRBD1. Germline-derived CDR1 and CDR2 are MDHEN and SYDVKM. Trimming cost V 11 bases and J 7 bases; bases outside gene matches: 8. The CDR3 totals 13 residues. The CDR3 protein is CAVETGTNSPLHF. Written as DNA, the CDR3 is TGTGCCGTAGAGACAGGGACCAATTCACCCCTCCACTTT.

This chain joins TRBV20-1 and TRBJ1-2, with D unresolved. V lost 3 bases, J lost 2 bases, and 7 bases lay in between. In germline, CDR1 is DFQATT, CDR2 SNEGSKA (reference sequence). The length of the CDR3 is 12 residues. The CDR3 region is CSASARNYGYTF. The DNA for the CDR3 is TGCAGTGCTAGTGCCAGAAACTATGGCTACACCTTC.

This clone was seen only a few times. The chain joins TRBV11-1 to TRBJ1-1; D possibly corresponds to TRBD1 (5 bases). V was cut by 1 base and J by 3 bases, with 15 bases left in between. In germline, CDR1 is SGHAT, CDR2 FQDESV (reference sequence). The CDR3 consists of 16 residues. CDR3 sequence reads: CASSLGPGYVYTEAFF. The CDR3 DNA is TGTGCCAGCAGCTTAGGTCCAGGGTACGTGTACACTGAAGCTTTCTTT.

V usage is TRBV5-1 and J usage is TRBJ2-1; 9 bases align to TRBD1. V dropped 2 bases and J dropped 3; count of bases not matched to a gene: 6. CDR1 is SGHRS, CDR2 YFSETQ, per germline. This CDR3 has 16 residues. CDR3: CASSFAPGQGYNEQFF. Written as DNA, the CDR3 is TGCGCCAGCAGCTTCGCTCCGGGACAGGGCTACAATGAGCAGTTCTTC.

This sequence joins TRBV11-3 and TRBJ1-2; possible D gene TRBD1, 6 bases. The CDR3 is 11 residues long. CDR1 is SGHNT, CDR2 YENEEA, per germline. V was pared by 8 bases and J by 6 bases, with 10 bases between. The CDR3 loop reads CASGDKDGYTF. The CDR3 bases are TGTGCCAGCGGGGACAAGGATGGCTACACCTTC.

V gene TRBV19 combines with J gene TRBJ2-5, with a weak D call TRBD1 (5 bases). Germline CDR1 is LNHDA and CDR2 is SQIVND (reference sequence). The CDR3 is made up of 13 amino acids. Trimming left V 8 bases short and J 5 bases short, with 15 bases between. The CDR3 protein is CASANRKVETQYF. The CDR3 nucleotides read TGTGCCAGTGCAAACAGGAAAGTTGAGACCCAGTACTTC.

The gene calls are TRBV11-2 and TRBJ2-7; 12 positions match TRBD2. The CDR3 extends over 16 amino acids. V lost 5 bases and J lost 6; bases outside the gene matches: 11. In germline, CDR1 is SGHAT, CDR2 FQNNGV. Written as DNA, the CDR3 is TGTGCCAGCAGCATAACCCTAGCGGGGGGGCCTGGCGAGCAGTACTTC. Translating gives CASSITLAGGPGEQYF.

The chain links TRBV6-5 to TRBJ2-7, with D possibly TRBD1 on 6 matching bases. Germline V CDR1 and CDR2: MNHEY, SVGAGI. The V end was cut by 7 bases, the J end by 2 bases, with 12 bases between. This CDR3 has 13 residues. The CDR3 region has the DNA TGTGCCAGCACCACCCGGGACACCTACGAGCAGTACTTC. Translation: CASTTRDTYEQYF.

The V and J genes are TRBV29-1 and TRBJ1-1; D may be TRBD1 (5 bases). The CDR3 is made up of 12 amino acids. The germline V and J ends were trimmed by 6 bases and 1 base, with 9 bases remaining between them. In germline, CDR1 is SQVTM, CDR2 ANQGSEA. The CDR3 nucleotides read TGCAGCGTACGGAGGGGGAACACTGAAGCTTTCTTT. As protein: CSVRRGNTEAFF.

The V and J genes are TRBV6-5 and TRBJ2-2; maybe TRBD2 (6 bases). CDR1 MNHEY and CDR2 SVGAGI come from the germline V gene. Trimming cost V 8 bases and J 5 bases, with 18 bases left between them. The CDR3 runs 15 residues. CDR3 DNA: TGTGCCAGCTGGTACGGAGGGGAGGAAACCGGGGAGCTGTTTTTT. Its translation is CASWYGGEETGELFF.